This is a list of T cell receptor beta chains from one sample in a study of immune evolution from preneoplasia to lung adenocarcinoma. Profiling relied on immunoSEQ multiplex PCR, and the TCRdb table lists in-frame clones only, not all of them. The sample shows nearly 5,500 clones, over 80% of them seen only once. The sample was FFPE minimally invasive lung adenocarcinoma tissue. Receptors originate from a person between 60 and 79 years old with lung adenocarcinoma. Both conserved end residues are part of each CDR3. D genes are given only for firm matches. A clone size is listed for some rows: how often the clone was seen (once, few, many), or a class if it is expanded.

j_call v_call cdr3_length d_call clone_size cdr3_nt cdr3_aa
TRBJ1-2 TRBV7-2 13 NA NA TGTGCCAGCAGCTTAGAGAGGGTTAGCGGCTACACCTTC CASSLERVSGYTF
TRBJ2-7 TRBV4-1 16 TRBD1 few TGCGCCAGCAGCCAAGATGAGCGGACAGGGACCTACGAGCAGTACTTC CASSQDERTGTYEQYF
TRBJ1-6 TRBV15 14 NA NA TGTGCCACCAGCCTAACGGTTTATAATTCACCCCTCCACTTT CATSLTVYNSPLHF
TRBJ1-1 TRBV5-6 14 NA NA TGTGCCAGCAGCTTACGACTCGTGAACACTGAAGCTTTCTTT CASSLRLVNTEAFF
TRBJ2-2 TRBV9 18 TRBD2 NA TGTGCCAGCAGCGTAGCTACGGGACTAGCGGGGGTACCCGGGGAGCTGTTTTTT CASSVATGLAGVPGELFF